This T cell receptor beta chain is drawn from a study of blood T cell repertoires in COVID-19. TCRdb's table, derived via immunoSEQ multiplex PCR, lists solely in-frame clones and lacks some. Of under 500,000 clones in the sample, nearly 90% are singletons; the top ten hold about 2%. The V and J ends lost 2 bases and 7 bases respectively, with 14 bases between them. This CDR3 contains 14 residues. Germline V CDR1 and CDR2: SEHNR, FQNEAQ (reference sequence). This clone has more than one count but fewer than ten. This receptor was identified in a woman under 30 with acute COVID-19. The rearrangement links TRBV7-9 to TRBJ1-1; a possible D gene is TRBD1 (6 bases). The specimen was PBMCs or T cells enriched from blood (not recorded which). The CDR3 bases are TGTGCCAGCAGCTTATTACAGGGAGGGGGTGAAGCTTTCTTT. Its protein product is CASSLLQGGGEAFF.